This TCR beta chain was sequenced for a study of blood T cell repertoires in COVID-19. The table came from immunoSEQ multiplex PCR; TCRdb's copy has only in-frame clones and leaves some out. The sample has under 130,000 clones; nearly 90% are singletons. V lost 2 bases to trimming and J lost 6 bases, with 11 bases between them. The CDR3 spans 13 residues. Germline lookup yields CDR1 SGHTA and CDR2 FQGTGA. Sequenced: peripheral blood. The sequence came from a man aged 45-65 years in a cohort sampled during active COVID-19. The gene calls are TRBV7-3 and TRBJ2-7; possible D gene TRBD1, 5 bases. The CDR3 here is CASSLGASGEQYF. In DNA, the CDR3 is TGTGCCAGCAGCTTAGGGGCGTCGGGCGAGCAGTACTTC.